These T cell receptor beta chains were read from a single sample in a study of a mutant IDH1 vaccine in newly diagnosed glioma. Data came from immunoSEQ multiplex PCR; TCRdb stores just in-frame clones and leaves some out. The data hold 82,000 or so clones, with approximately 85% observed a single time. Their target antigens are unknown. The sequenced sample was PBMCs, obtained from a glioma patient whose treatment included an IDH1 peptide vaccine. The receptors stem from a man aged 25-40 years with glioma. Some clones in this sample may be carry-over from other donors' samples. Both conserved end residues are part of each CDR3. Each record gives: CDR3 DNA, CDR3 protein, V gene, clone size, J gene, D gene. D genes are given only for firm matches. Expanded clones get a size class; other rows say once, few or many, or leave the size out.

CDR3nt: TGTGCCAGCAGTGCCTCGGGAGGATTCACAGATACGCAGTATTTT; CDR3aa: CASSASGGFTDTQYF; v_gene: TRBV6-4; abundance: -; j_gene: TRBJ2-3; d_gene: TRBD2
CDR3nt: TGTGCCAGCAGCTCGACAGGGACGAGTGAAGCTTTCTTT; CDR3aa: CASSSTGTSEAFF; v_gene: TRBV5-5; abundance: -; j_gene: TRBJ1-1; d_gene: TRBD1
CDR3nt: TGTGCCAGCTCCCCGTTAGCGGGAGGCTCCGGTTACAATGAGCAGTTCTTC; CDR3aa: CASSPLAGGSGYNEQFF; v_gene: TRBV18; abundance: -; j_gene: TRBJ2-1; d_gene: TRBD2
CDR3nt: TGCGCCAGCAGCTTGGCAGATTCGAAGACCCAGTACTTC; CDR3aa: CASSLADSKTQYF; v_gene: TRBV5-1; abundance: -; j_gene: TRBJ2-5; d_gene: -
CDR3nt: TGTGCCAGCAGCACACAACGACAGGCTGATGAGCAGTTCTTC; CDR3aa: CASSTQRQADEQFF; v_gene: TRBV11-2; abundance: -; j_gene: TRBJ2-1; d_gene: -
CDR3nt: TGTGCCAGCAACCTGGCGTGGGACATCGATAGCAATCAGCCCCAGCATTTT; CDR3aa: CASNLAWDIDSNQPQHF; v_gene: TRBV28; abundance: -; j_gene: TRBJ1-5; d_gene: -
CDR3nt: TGCGCCAGCAGCTTGGGAGACGCCACAGATACGCAGTATTTT; CDR3aa: CASSLGDATDTQYF; v_gene: TRBV5-1; abundance: -; j_gene: TRBJ2-3; d_gene: -
CDR3nt: TGTGCCAGCAGCAGCGCCGGGACAGGGGGCCGGGAGCAGTTCTTC; CDR3aa: CASSSAGTGGREQFF; v_gene: TRBV13; abundance: -; j_gene: TRBJ2-1; d_gene: TRBD1
CDR3nt: TGCGCCAGCAGCTTGCAGGGGGACTACGAGCAGTACTTC; CDR3aa: CASSLQGDYEQYF; v_gene: TRBV5-1; abundance: -; j_gene: TRBJ2-7; d_gene: TRBD1
CDR3nt: TGTGCCAGCAGCTTAGGGCCCAGCGGCTACACCTTC; CDR3aa: CASSLGPSGYTF; v_gene: TRBV7-2; abundance: -; j_gene: TRBJ1-2; d_gene: -
CDR3nt: TGTGCCAGCAGGGCTGACCAGGGCCCCTATGGCTACACCTTC; CDR3aa: CASRADQGPYGYTF; v_gene: TRBV28; abundance: -; j_gene: TRBJ1-2; d_gene: -
CDR3nt: TGCAGCGTAGCCTTTACAAGCGGGGGCTCTGGAAACACCATATATTTT; CDR3aa: CSVAFTSGGSGNTIYF; v_gene: TRBV29-1; abundance: -; j_gene: TRBJ1-3; d_gene: -
CDR3nt: TGTGCCAGCAGCTTAGAGGTCTATAATTCACCCCTCCACTTT; CDR3aa: CASSLEVYNSPLHF; v_gene: TRBV7-2; abundance: -; j_gene: TRBJ1-6; d_gene: -
CDR3nt: TGTGCCAGCAGTTTCCTCTCTGGAAACACCATATATTTT; CDR3aa: CASSFLSGNTIYF; v_gene: TRBV27; abundance: -; j_gene: TRBJ1-3; d_gene: -
CDR3nt: TGTGCCAGCAGCATCAGGAACACCATATATTTT; CDR3aa: CASSIRNTIYF; v_gene: TRBV6-1; abundance: -; j_gene: TRBJ1-3; d_gene: -
CDR3nt: TGCAGTGCTACAGCGGGGTATGAGCAGTTCTTC; CDR3aa: CSATAGYEQFF; v_gene: TRBV20-1; abundance: -; j_gene: TRBJ2-1; d_gene: TRBD2
CDR3nt: TGTGCCAGCAGCTACTCAAACGTGTTCTCTGGGGCCAACGTCCTGACTTTC; CDR3aa: CASSYSNVFSGANVLTF; v_gene: TRBV7-3; abundance: once; j_gene: TRBJ2-6; d_gene: -
CDR3nt: TGTGCCTGGAGTGTACAGGGAAACACCATATATTTT; CDR3aa: CAWSVQGNTIYF; v_gene: TRBV30; abundance: few; j_gene: TRBJ1-3; d_gene: -
CDR3nt: TGTGCCAGCAGCTTCGGGCCAGCGGGGACTGAAGCTTTCTTT; CDR3aa: CASSFGPAGTEAFF; v_gene: TRBV5-4; abundance: -; j_gene: TRBJ1-1; d_gene: -
CDR3nt: TGTGCCAGCAGCTTGGAACCGGGAATAGCTGAAGCTTTCTTT; CDR3aa: CASSLEPGIAEAFF; v_gene: TRBV5-5; abundance: -; j_gene: TRBJ1-1; d_gene: -
CDR3nt: TGTGCCAGCAGAGACACCCAAGAGACCCAGTACTTC; CDR3aa: CASRDTQETQYF; v_gene: TRBV6-6; abundance: -; j_gene: TRBJ2-5; d_gene: -
CDR3nt: TGTGCCAGCAGCCCGACGAAGACAGGGAAAAGGGTATACGAGCAGTACTTC; CDR3aa: CASSPTKTGKRVYEQYF; v_gene: TRBV5-4; abundance: -; j_gene: TRBJ2-7; d_gene: TRBD1
CDR3nt: TGTGCCAGCAGCTTGGCTGCCGAAATACGGGGCTACACCTTC; CDR3aa: CASSLAAEIRGYTF; v_gene: TRBV5-5; abundance: -; j_gene: TRBJ1-2; d_gene: -
CDR3nt: TGTGCCAGCTCACCGGGACTAGCGGGAGCAGGTGAGCAGTTCTTC; CDR3aa: CASSPGLAGAGEQFF; v_gene: TRBV18; abundance: -; j_gene: TRBJ2-1; d_gene: TRBD2
CDR3nt: TGTGCCAGCACCTCTGACAGGTGGGGCGAGCAGTACTTC; CDR3aa: CASTSDRWGEQYF; v_gene: TRBV28; abundance: -; j_gene: TRBJ2-7; d_gene: -
CDR3nt: TGTGCCAGCAGCCCCTCAATGCTGGGGTCCACCTTC; CDR3aa: CASSPSMLGSTF; v_gene: TRBV5-8; abundance: -; j_gene: TRBJ1-2; d_gene: -
CDR3nt: TGTGCCAGCAGTTGGACCGGGACAGTCAGCTCCTACGAGCAGTACTTC; CDR3aa: CASSWTGTVSSYEQYF; v_gene: TRBV6-5; abundance: -; j_gene: TRBJ2-7; d_gene: TRBD1
CDR3nt: TGTGCCAGCAGTAGGACTAGCGGGAGGGCTACAGATACGCAGTATTTT; CDR3aa: CASSRTSGRATDTQYF; v_gene: TRBV2; abundance: few; j_gene: TRBJ2-3; d_gene: TRBD2
CDR3nt: TGTGCCAGCAGCAACAGCCGGACTAGCGGAAACCCCAATGAGCAGTTCTTC; CDR3aa: CASSNSRTSGNPNEQFF; v_gene: TRBV7-6; abundance: once; j_gene: TRBJ2-1; d_gene: TRBD2
CDR3nt: TGTGCCAGCAGTTTATATGGGCAGACCGACACCGGGGAGCTGTTTTTT; CDR3aa: CASSLYGQTDTGELFF; v_gene: TRBV28; abundance: once; j_gene: TRBJ2-2; d_gene: -
CDR3nt: TGCAGTGCCTCCCCGGAAGAGACCCAGTACTTC; CDR3aa: CSASPEETQYF; v_gene: TRBV20-1; abundance: -; j_gene: TRBJ2-5; d_gene: -
CDR3nt: TGTGCCAGCACCCAACCAAAGACTAGCGGGGGAGGGAGTGGGAATGAGCAGTTCTTC; CDR3aa: CASTQPKTSGGGSGNEQFF; v_gene: TRBV7-3; abundance: -; j_gene: TRBJ2-1; d_gene: TRBD2
CDR3nt: TGTGCCACCAGCAGTGGAGCCAGCTATGGCTACACCTTC; CDR3aa: CATSSGASYGYTF; v_gene: TRBV15; abundance: -; j_gene: TRBJ1-2; d_gene: -
CDR3nt: TGCAGCTTGCGGGCCGGATTTACTTACAATGAGCAGTTCTTC; CDR3aa: CSLRAGFTYNEQFF; v_gene: TRBV29-1; abundance: -; j_gene: TRBJ2-1; d_gene: -
CDR3nt: TGCGCCAGCAGCTCCCTGACCCCTTACAATGAGCAGTTCTTC; CDR3aa: CASSSLTPYNEQFF; v_gene: TRBV5-1; abundance: -; j_gene: TRBJ2-1; d_gene: -
CDR3nt: TGTGCCAGCAGCCAGCGGGGCTTTTACAATGAGCAGTTCTTC; CDR3aa: CASSQRGFYNEQFF; v_gene: TRBV7-2; abundance: -; j_gene: TRBJ2-1; d_gene: TRBD2
CDR3nt: TGCGCCAGCAGACCCCCGACAGGGGAGGGCACAGATACGCAGTATTTT; CDR3aa: CASRPPTGEGTDTQYF; v_gene: TRBV23-1; abundance: -; j_gene: TRBJ2-3; d_gene: TRBD1
CDR3nt: TGTGCCAGTAGGACAGGGAGAGGTCAGCCCCAGCATTTT; CDR3aa: CASRTGRGQPQHF; v_gene: TRBV19; abundance: -; j_gene: TRBJ1-5; d_gene: TRBD1
CDR3nt: TGTGCCAGTAGATTACAGGACTCCTATAATTCACCCCTCCACTTT; CDR3aa: CASRLQDSYNSPLHF; v_gene: TRBV19; abundance: -; j_gene: TRBJ1-6; d_gene: -
CDR3nt: TGTGCCAGCAGCTTGCTTAGGGGGCGACGCACAGATACGCAGTATTTT; CDR3aa: CASSLLRGRRTDTQYF; v_gene: TRBV11-2; abundance: -; j_gene: TRBJ2-3; d_gene: TRBD1
CDR3nt: TGTGCCAGCAGTTTTATGGGTTACACCGGGGAGCTGTTTTTT; CDR3aa: CASSFMGYTGELFF; v_gene: TRBV28; abundance: -; j_gene: TRBJ2-2; d_gene: -
CDR3nt: TGTGCCAGCAGCTTAGTGGGAAACACCATATATTTT; CDR3aa: CASSLVGNTIYF; v_gene: TRBV7-9; abundance: -; j_gene: TRBJ1-3; d_gene: -
CDR3nt: TGTGCCAGCAGCTACACCAACACCGGGGAGCTGTTTTTT; CDR3aa: CASSYTNTGELFF; v_gene: TRBV28; abundance: -; j_gene: TRBJ2-2; d_gene: -
CDR3nt: TGCGCCAGCAGCCAAGTGGCCAGGGGGCGAAACGAGCAGTACTTC; CDR3aa: CASSQVARGRNEQYF; v_gene: TRBV4-1; abundance: -; j_gene: TRBJ2-7; d_gene: TRBD1
CDR3nt: TGTGCCAGCAGCTTAGAGCCTAGCGGAGGAAACGAGCAGTACTTC; CDR3aa: CASSLEPSGGNEQYF; v_gene: TRBV7-2; abundance: -; j_gene: TRBJ2-7; d_gene: TRBD2
CDR3nt: TGCAGCGTCCCCTGGTACACCGGGGAGCTGTTTTTT; CDR3aa: CSVPWYTGELFF; v_gene: TRBV29-1; abundance: -; j_gene: TRBJ2-2; d_gene: -
CDR3nt: TGTGCCAGCAGTACTCAGTCTAACACTGAAGCTTTCTTT; CDR3aa: CASSTQSNTEAFF; v_gene: TRBV6-6; abundance: -; j_gene: TRBJ1-1; d_gene: -
CDR3nt: TGTGCCAGCAGCTTAGAGGTCAGCTCCTACGAGCAGTACTTC; CDR3aa: CASSLEVSSYEQYF; v_gene: TRBV7-2; abundance: -; j_gene: TRBJ2-7; d_gene: -
CDR3nt: TGTGCCAGCAGTCGCCCGGGACAGGGGTACAATGAGCAGTTCTTC; CDR3aa: CASSRPGQGYNEQFF; v_gene: TRBV27; abundance: -; j_gene: TRBJ2-1; d_gene: TRBD1
CDR3nt: TGTGCCAGTAGTATAGGTCCGGTGGGGACCCAGTACTTC; CDR3aa: CASSIGPVGTQYF; v_gene: TRBV19; abundance: -; j_gene: TRBJ2-5; d_gene: -
CDR3nt: TGTGCCTGGAGGGTCTCGGGGGTAAACTATGGCTACACCTTC; CDR3aa: CAWRVSGVNYGYTF; v_gene: TRBV30; abundance: few; j_gene: TRBJ1-2; d_gene: -
CDR3nt: TGTGCCAGCACCCGGGACAGACCCCCTGAGCAGTACTTC; CDR3aa: CASTRDRPPEQYF; v_gene: TRBV2; abundance: -; j_gene: TRBJ2-7; d_gene: TRBD1
CDR3nt: TGTGCCAGCAGCTTATCGACGGGTCACTACGAGCAGTACTTC; CDR3aa: CASSLSTGHYEQYF; v_gene: TRBV27; abundance: -; j_gene: TRBJ2-7; d_gene: -
CDR3nt: TGTGCCAGCAGCGGGACAGGGGAAGGGGATGAGCAGTTCTTC; CDR3aa: CASSGTGEGDEQFF; v_gene: TRBV7-9; abundance: -; j_gene: TRBJ2-1; d_gene: TRBD1
CDR3nt: TGTGCCAGCAGCTCAGGACAGTTCCTAGGGGCCAACGTCCTGACTTTC; CDR3aa: CASSSGQFLGANVLTF; v_gene: TRBV5-4; abundance: -; j_gene: TRBJ2-6; d_gene: -